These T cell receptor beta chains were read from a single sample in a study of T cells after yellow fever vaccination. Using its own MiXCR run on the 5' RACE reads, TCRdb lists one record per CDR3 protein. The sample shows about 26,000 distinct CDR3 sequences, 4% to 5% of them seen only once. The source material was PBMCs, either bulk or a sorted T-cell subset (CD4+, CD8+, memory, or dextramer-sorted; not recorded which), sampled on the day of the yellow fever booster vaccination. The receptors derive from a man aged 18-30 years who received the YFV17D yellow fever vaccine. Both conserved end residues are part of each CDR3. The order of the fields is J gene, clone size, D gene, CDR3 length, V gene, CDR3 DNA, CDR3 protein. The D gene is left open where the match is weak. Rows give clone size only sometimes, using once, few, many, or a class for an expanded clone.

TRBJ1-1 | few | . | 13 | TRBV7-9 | TGTGCCAGCAGCCCTTCAAAAAACACTGAAGCTTTCTTT | CASSPSKNTEAFF
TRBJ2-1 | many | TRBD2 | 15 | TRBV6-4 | TGTGCCAGCAGTGAAGGCCTAGCGGGGAACAATGAGCAGTTCTTC | CASSEGLAGNNEQFF
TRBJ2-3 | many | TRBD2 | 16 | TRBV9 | TGTGCCAGCAGCCGTAGCGGGGGGGCTAGCACAGATACGCAGTATTTT | CASSRSGGASTDTQYF
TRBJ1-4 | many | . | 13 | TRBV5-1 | TGCGCCAGCAGCTTGGACGGGGATGAAAAACTGTTTTTT | CASSLDGDEKLFF
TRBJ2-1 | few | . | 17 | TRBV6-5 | TGTGCCAGCAGTTACAACGGGGCTCGCGAGGCTTACAATGAGCAGTTCTTC | CASSYNGAREAYNEQFF
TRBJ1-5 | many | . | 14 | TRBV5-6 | TGTGCCAGCAGCGGCAATGCAGGGAATCAGCCCCAGCATTTT | CASSGNAGNQPQHF
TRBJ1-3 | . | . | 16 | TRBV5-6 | TGTGCCAGCAGCTTGTTGGGGGGCTACTCTGGAAACACCATATATTTT | CASSLLGGYSGNTIYF
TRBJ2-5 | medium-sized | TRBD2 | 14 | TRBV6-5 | TGTGCCAGCAGTCAGTCTAGCGGCCAAGAGACCCAGTACTTC | CASSQSSGQETQYF
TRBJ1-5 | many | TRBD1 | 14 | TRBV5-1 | TGCGCCAGCAGCGCAGGGGGAGGGGGTCAGCCCCAGCATTTT | CASSAGGGGQPQHF
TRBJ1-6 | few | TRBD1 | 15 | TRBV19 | TGTGCCAGTAGTACGGACAGGGGGCGAAATTCACCCCTCCACTTT | CASSTDRGRNSPLHF
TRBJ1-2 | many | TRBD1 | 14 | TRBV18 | TGTGCCAGCTCACTGACAGGGACTAACTATGGCTACACCTTC | CASSLTGTNYGYTF
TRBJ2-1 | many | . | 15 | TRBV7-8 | TGTGCCAGCAGCTTAGAGGTGAGCTCCTACAATGAGCAGTTCTTC | CASSLEVSSYNEQFF
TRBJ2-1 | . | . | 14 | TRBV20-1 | TGCAGTGCTAGCGTGGCGGGTAGCGACAATGAGCAGTTCTTC | CSASVAGSDNEQFF
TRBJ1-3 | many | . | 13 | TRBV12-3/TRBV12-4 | TGTGCCAGCGGTCCTAACGGTGGAAACACCATATATTTT | CASGPNGGNTIYF
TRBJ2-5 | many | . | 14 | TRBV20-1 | TGCAGTGCCGTCAACCCGACAGCTCAAGAGACCCAGTACTTC | CSAVNPTAQETQYF
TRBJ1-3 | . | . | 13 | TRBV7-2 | TGTGCCAGCAGCTTAGAACCCGGAAACACCATATATTTT | CASSLEPGNTIYF
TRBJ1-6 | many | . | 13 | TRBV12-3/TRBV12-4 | TGTGCCAGCAGTTTTAACGGGGATTCACCCCTCCACTTT | CASSFNGDSPLHF
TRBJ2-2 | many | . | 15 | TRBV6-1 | TGTGCCAGCAGTGAAGTCTTGGCGGAGACCGGGGAGCTGTTTTTT | CASSEVLAETGELFF
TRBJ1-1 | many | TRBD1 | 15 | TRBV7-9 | TGTGCCAGCAGCTATATATTGACAGGGGGAACTGAAGCTTTCTTT | CASSYILTGGTEAFF
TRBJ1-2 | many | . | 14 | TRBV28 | TGTGCCAGCAGTTCGTCAGGGGAATACTATGGCTACACCTTC | CASSSSGEYYGYTF
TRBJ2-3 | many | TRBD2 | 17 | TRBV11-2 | TGTGCCAGCAGCACCCCCCTAAGCGGGGGGTATACAGATACGCAGTATTTT | CASSTPLSGGYTDTQYF
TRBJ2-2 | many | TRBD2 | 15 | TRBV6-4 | TGTGCCAGCAGTGAGCGGGGGGGGAACACCGGGGAGCTGTTTTTT | CASSERGGNTGELFF
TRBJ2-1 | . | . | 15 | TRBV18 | TGTGCCAGCTCACCTTCGGCTTCCTCCTACAATGAGCAGTTCTTC | CASSPSASSYNEQFF
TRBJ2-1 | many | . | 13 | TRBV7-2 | TGTGCCAGCAGCTCAGCAGGGCACCATGAGCAGTTCTTC | CASSSAGHHEQFF
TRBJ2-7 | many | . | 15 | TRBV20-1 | TGCAGTGCTAGAGATGGCCTGGGGGGAAGCCACGAGCAGTACTTC | CSARDGLGGSHEQYF
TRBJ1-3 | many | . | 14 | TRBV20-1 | TGCAGTGCTAGACAGGGTAGCTCTGGAAACACCATATATTTT | CSARQGSSGNTIYF
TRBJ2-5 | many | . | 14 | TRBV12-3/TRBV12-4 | TGTGCCAGCAGCCCCTGGGCCCCTCAAGAGACCCAGTACTTC | CASSPWAPQETQYF
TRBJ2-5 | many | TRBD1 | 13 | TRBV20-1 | TGCAGTGCTACCACAGGGGGCCAAGAGACCCAGTACTTC | CSATTGGQETQYF
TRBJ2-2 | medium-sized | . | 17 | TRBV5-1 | TGCGCCAGCAGCTCGAACGGGGCTAACGCGAACACCGGGGAGCTGTTTTTT | CASSSNGANANTGELFF
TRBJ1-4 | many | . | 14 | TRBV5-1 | TGCGCCAGCAGCTTGGAGCCGTCTCCTGAAAAACTGTTTTTT | CASSLEPSPEKLFF